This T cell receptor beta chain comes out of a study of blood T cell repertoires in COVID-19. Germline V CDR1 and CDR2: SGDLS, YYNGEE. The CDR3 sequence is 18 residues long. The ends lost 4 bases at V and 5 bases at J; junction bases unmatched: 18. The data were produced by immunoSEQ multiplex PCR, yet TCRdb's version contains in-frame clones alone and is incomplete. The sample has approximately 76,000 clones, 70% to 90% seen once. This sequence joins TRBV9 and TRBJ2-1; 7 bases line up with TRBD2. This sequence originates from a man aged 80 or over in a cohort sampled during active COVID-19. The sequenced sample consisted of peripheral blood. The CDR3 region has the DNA TGTGCCAGCAGCCCCATCGGTGATCTCGCGGGGGTCCACAATGAGCAGTTCTTC. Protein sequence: CASSPIGDLAGVHNEQFF.